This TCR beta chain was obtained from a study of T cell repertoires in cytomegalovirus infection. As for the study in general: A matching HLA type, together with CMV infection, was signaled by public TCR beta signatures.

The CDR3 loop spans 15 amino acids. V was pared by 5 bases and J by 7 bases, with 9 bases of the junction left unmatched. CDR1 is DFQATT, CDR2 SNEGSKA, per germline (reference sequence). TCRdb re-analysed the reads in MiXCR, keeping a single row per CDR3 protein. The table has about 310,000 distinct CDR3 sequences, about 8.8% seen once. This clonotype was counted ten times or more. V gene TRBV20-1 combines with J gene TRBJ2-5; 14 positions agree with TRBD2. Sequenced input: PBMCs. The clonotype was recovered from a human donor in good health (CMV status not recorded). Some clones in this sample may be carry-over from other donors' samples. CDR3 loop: CSAFRLAGGPGTQYF. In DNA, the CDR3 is TGCAGTGCTTTCCGACTAGCGGGGGGGCCGGGGACCCAGTACTTC.